This T cell receptor (beta chain) appears in the sequencing data of a study of cytomegalovirus exposure and HLA in healthy donors. Study background: Around 76% of around 400 genotyped donors fell in the Caucasian-associated ancestry cluster.

In the PCR, 60 Vbeta and 13 Jbeta primers were used. This table comes from immunoSEQ multiplex PCR, and its TCRdb copy is limited to in-frame clones, with some not included. The sample records about 100,000 clones, approximately 72% being singletons. Study-wide points: Most TCR beta V segments were productive about 90% or about 30% of the time in an earlier analysis. A list of around 150 TCR beta chains associated with cytomegalovirus was given. The Asian-associated ancestry cluster reportedly had fewer N-insertions than the roughly 720-donor mean in a later analysis.

Germline loops: CDR1 SEHNR, CDR2 FQNEAQ (reference sequence). The V end was cut by 1 base, the J end by 0 bases, with 4 bases between. This CDR3 spans 14 amino acids. In the case of this clone: What it recognizes is unknown.

The sequence derives from a male donor in good health and CMV-seropositive. The rearrangement uses TRBV7-9 and TRBJ1-3; D is unresolved. Sequenced: PBMCs. The CDR3 protein is CASSLVYSGNTIYF. CDR3 coding DNA: TGTGCCAGCAGCTTAGTGTACTCTGGAAACACCATATATTTT.